This TCR beta chain was obtained from a study of blood T cell repertoires in COVID-19. The wider study: Samples representing acute and convalescent COVID-19 were sourced from the United States, Italy and Spain.

Data came from immunoSEQ multiplex PCR; TCRdb stores just in-frame clones and leaves some out. The data hold some 100,000 clones, with approximately 91% observed a single time. With V trimmed by 4 bases and J by 6 bases, 3 bases remained unmatched. Germline CDR1 is SGHRS and CDR2 is YFSETQ. This CDR3 has 13 amino acids. This sequence originates from a woman aged 55-70 years with acute or convalescent COVID-19. Source material: peripheral blood. The chain joins TRBV5-1 to TRBJ1-2; 10 nucleotides agree with TRBD1. The DNA for the CDR3 is TGCGCCAGCAGCGGGGACAGGGGCGATGGCTACACCTTC. Translating gives CASSGDRGDGYTF.